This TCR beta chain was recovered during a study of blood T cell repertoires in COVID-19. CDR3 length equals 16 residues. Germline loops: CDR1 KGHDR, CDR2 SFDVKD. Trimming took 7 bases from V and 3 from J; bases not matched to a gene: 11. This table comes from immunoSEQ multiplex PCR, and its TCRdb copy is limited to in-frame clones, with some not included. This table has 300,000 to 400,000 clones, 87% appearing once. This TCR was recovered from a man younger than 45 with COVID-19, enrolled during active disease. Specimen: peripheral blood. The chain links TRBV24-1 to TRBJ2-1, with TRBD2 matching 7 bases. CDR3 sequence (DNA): TGTGCCACCAGCGACCTGAGGAGCGGGGACTACAATGAGCAGTTCTTC. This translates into CATSDLRSGDYNEQFF.